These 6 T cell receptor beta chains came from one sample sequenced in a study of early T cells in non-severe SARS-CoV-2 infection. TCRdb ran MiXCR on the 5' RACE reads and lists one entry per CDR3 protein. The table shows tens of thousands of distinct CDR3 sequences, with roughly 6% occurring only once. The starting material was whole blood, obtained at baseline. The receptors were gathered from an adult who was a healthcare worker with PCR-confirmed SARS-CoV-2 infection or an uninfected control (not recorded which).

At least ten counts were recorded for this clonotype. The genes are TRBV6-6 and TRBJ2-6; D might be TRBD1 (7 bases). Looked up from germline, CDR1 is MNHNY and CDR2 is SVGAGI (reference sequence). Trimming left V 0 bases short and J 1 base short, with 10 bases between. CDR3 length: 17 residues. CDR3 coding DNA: TGTGCCAGCAGTTACTCGACAGGGAGGTCTGGGGCCAACGTCCTGACTTTC. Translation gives CASSYSTGRSGANVLTF.

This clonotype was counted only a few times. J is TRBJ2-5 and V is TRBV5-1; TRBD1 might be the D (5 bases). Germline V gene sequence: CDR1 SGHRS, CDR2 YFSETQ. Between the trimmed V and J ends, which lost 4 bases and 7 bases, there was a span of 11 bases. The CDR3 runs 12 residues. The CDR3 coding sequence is TGCGCCAGCAGCCCCGACAGTTGGACCCAGTACTTC. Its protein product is CASSPDSWTQYF.

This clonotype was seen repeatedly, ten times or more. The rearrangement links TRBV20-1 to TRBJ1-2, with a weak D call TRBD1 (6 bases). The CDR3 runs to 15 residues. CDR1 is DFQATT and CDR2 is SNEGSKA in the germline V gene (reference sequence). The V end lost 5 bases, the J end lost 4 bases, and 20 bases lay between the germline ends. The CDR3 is CSAPRGGNRVYGYTF. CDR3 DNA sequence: TGCAGTGCTCCCCGGGGGGGGAACAGGGTCTATGGCTACACCTTC.

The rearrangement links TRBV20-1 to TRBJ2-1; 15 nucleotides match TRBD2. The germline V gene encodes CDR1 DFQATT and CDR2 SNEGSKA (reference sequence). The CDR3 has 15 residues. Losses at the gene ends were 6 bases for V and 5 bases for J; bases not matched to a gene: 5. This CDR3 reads CSAGLAGGSNNEQFF. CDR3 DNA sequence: TGCAGTGCCGGACTAGCGGGGGGGTCCAACAATGAGCAGTTCTTC.

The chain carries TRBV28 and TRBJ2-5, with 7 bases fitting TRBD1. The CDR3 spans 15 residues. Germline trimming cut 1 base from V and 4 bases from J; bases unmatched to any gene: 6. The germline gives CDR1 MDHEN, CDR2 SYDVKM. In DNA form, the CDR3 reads TGTGCCAGCAGTTTATCGACCAGGGGGTTAGAGACCCAGTACTTC. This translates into CASSLSTRGLETQYF.

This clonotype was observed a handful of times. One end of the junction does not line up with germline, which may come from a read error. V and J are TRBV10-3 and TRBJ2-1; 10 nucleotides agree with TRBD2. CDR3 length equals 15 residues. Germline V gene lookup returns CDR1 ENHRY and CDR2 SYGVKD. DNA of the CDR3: TGTGCCATCACTGAGGAAGCGGGGGGGCCAAGTGAGCAGTTCTTC. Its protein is CAITEEAGGPSEQFF.